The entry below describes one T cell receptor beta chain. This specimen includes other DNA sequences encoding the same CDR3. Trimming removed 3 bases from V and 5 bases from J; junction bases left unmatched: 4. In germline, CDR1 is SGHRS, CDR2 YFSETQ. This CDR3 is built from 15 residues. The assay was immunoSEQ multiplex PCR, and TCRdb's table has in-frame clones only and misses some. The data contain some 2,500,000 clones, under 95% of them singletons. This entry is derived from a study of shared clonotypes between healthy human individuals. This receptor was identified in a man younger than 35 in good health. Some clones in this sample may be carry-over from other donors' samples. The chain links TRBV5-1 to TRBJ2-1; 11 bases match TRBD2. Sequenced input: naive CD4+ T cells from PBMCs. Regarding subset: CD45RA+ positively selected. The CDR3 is CASSWGLADNNEQFF. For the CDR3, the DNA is TGCGCCAGCAGCTGGGGACTAGCGGATAACAATGAGCAGTTCTTC.